The TCR beta chain under discussion was sequenced for a study of shared clonotypes between healthy human individuals. Study information: CD4 naive cells filled three plates per donor, CD4 memory three, CD8 naive two and CD8 memory one.

The CDR3 runs 13 residues. V was trimmed by 8 bases and J by 2 bases, leaving 12 bases between them. Germline CDR1 LNHDA, CDR2 SQIVND (reference sequence). The assay was immunoSEQ multiplex PCR, and TCRdb's table has in-frame clones only and misses some. The top ten clones hold about 1.5% of a sample with about 2,200,000 clones, approximately 94% of them seen once. Naive CD8 cells were CD45RO-negative, positively selected for CCR7, excluding terminally differentiated effector memory CD45RA+ cells. The receptor comes from a man aged 18 to 35 in good health. Some clones in this sample may be carry-over from other donors' samples. The sample taken for sequencing was naive CD8+ T cells from PBMCs. J is TRBJ1-1 and V is TRBV19; no reliable D call. The CDR3 protein is CASQESGNTEAFF. The CDR3 DNA is TGTGCCAGTCAGGAATCAGGAAACACTGAAGCTTTCTTT. The full variable domain, rest sourced from reference TRBV19 and TRBJ1-1, is DGGITQSPKYLFRKEGQNVTLSCEQNLNHDAMYWYRQDPGQGLRLIYYSQIVNDFQKGDIAEGYSVSREKKESFPLTVTSAQKNPTAFYLCASQESGNTEAFFGQGTRLTVV.